The clone carrying this T cell receptor (beta chain) appeared a single time. The sample comes from a study of technical replicates of blood from several donors. Produced via immunoSEQ multiplex PCR; TCRdb's table is partial and in-frame only. The sample has 70,000 or so clones, almost 99% seen once. The germline V gene encodes CDR1 MDHEN and CDR2 SYDVKM. There are 15 residues in the CDR3. Deletions cut 6 bases from V and 6 bases from J, with 20 bases between. The sequenced sample consisted of T cells isolated from PBMCs. This TCR was sampled from a human donor in good health. The chain combines TRBV28 with TRBJ1-2; D ambiguous. This CDR3 reads CASSTPVSEYHGYTF. The CDR3, as DNA: TGTGCCAGCAGCACCCCGGTGAGCGAGTATCATGGCTACACCTTC.